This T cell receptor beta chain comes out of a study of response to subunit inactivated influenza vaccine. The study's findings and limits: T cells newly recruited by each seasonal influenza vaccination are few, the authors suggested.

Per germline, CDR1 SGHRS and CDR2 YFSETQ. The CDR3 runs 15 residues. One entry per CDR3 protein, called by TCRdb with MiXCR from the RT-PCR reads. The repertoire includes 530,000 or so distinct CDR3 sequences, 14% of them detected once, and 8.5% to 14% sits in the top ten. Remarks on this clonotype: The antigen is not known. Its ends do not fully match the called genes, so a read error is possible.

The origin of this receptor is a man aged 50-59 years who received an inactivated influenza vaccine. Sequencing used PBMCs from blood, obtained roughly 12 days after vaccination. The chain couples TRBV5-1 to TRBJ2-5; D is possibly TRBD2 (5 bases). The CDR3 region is CASSLSGQNGETRYF. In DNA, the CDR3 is TGCGCCAGCAGCTTAAGCGGCCAGAATGGTGAAACCCGGTACTTC.